This entry concerns a single T cell receptor (beta chain). The antigen remains unidentified. This entry is derived from a study of cytomegalovirus exposure and HLA in healthy donors. Findings of the study overall: Analyzed later, association rates of TCRs varied across HLA loci, with DRB1 most and HLA-C fewest. Later analysis revealed greater clonal expansion in HLA-associated TCR beta chains than in equally common others.

The germline V gene encodes CDR1 LGHNT and CDR2 FRNRAP. Trimming took 6 bases from V and 4 from J, leaving 15 bases between them. The CDR3 totals 14 residues. 60 Vbeta and 13 Jbeta primers were used in PCR. Generated by immunoSEQ multiplex PCR, the TCRdb table keeps only in-frame clones and is missing some. The sample lists some 150,000 clones, 79% seen once, with 6.7% in the top ten. The chain combines TRBV12-5 with TRBJ1-2; weak D call: TRBD1 (5 bases). The sequencing input was PBMCs. This receptor was identified in a woman aged 40 to 55 in good health and CMV-seropositive. The CDR3 loop is CASGPQGSVYGYTF. CDR3 bases: TGTGCTAGTGGGCCTCAGGGTTCTGTCTATGGCTACACCTTC.